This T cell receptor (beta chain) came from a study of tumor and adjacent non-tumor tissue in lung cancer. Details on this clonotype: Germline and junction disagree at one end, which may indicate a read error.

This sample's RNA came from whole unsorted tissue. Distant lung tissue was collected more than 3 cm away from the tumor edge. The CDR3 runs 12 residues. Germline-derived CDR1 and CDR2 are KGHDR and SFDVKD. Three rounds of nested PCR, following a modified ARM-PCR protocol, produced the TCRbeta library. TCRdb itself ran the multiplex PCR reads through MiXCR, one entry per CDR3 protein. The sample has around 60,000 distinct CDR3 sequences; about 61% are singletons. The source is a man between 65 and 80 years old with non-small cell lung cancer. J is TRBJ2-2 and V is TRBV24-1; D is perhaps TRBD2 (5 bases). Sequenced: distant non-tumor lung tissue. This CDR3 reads CATSVHTGELVF. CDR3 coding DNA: TGTGCCACCAGTGTTCACACCGGGGAGCTGGTTTTT.